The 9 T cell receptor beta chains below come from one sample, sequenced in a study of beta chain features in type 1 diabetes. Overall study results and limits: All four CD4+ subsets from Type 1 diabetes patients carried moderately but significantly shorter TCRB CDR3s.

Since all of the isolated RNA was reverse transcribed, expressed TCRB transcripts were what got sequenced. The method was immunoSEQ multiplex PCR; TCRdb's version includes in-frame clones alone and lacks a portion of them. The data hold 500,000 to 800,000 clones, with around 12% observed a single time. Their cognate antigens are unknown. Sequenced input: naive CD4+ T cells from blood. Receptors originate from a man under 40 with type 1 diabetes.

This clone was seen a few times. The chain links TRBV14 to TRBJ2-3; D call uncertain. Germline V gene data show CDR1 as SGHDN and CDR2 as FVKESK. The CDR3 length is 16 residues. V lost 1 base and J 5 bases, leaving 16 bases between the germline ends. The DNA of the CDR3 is TGTGCCAGCAGCCAAGGCGGCTATAGGTCTCAAGATACGCAGTATTTT. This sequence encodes CASSQGGYRSQDTQYF.

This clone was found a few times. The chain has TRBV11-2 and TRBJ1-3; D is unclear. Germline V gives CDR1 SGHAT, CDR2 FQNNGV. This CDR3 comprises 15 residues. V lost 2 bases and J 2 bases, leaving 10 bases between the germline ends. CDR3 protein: CASSLILGPGNTIYF. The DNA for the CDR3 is TGTGCCAGCAGCTTAATCTTGGGTCCTGGAAACACCATATATTTT. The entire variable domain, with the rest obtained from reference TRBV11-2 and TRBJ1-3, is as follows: EAGVAQSPRYKIIEKRQSVAFWCNPISGHATLYWYQQILGQGPKLLIQFQNNGVVDDSQLPKDRFSAERLKGVDSTLKIQPAKLEDSAVYLCASSLILGPGNTIYFGEGSWLTVV.

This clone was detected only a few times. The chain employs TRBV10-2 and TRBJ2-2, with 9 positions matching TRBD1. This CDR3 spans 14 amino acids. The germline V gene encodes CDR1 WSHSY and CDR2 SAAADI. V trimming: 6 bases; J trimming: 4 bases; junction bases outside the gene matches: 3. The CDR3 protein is CASRGTGSTGELFF. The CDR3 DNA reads TGCGCCAGCAGAGGGACAGGGAGCACCGGGGAGCTGTTTTTT.

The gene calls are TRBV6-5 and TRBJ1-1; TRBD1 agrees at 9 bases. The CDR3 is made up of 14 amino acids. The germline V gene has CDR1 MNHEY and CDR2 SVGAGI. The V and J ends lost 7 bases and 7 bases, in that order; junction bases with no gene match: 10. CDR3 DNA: TGTGCCAGCAACCCGGGACAGGGTTTGGGTGAAGCTTTCTTT. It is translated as CASNPGQGLGEAFF.

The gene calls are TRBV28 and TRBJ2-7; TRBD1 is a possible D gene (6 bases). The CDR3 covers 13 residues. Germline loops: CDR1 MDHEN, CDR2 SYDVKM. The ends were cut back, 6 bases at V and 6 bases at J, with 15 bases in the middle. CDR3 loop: CASRETGLAEQYF. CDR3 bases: TGTGCCAGCAGGGAGACAGGTCTAGCCGAGCAGTACTTC.

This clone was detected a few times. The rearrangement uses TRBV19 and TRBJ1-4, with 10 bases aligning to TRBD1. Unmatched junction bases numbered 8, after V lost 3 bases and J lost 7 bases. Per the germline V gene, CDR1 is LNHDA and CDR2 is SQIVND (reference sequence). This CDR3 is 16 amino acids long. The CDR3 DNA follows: TGTGCCAGTAGTATGGAACCCGGGACAGGGGTTGAAAAACTGTTTTTT. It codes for CASSMEPGTGVEKLFF.

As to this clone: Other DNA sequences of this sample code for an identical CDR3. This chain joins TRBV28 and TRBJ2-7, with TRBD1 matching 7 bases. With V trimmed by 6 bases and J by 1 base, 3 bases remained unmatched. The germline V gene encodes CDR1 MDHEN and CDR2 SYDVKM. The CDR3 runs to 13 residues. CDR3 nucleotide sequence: TGTGCCAGCAGGACAGGGAGATCCTACGAGCAGTACTTC. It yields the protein CASRTGRSYEQYF.

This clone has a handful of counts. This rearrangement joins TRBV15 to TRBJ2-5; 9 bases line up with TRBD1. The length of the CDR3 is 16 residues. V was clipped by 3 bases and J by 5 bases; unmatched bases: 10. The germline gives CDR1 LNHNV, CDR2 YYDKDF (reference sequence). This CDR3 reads CATSSLQGAVEETQYF. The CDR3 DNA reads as TGTGCCACCAGCAGTTTACAGGGGGCGGTGGAGGAGACCCAGTACTTC.

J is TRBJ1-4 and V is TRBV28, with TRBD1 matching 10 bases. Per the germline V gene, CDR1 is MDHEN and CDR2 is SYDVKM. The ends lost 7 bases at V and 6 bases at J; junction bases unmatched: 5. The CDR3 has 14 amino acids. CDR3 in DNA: TGTGCCAGCATACCGGGACAGGGGCATGAAAAACTGTTTTTT. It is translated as CASIPGQGHEKLFF.